This TCR beta chain comes out of a study of PD-L1 blockade in urothelial cancer. About the study: Atezolizumab was started by patients at some point between 2013 and 2014 at 1,200 mg intravenously every 3 weeks. Between 0 and 3 chemotherapy regimens preceded treatment for each patient.

Some clones are missing from TCRdb's copy, which holds only in-frame ones; the method was immunoSEQ multiplex PCR. Of about 50,000 clones in the sample, roughly 78% were seen once. V was shortened by 3 bases and J by 3 bases, with 10 bases between the two germline ends. Germline V gene sequence: CDR1 SGHTA, CDR2 FQGNSA. The CDR3 is 14 residues long. Indicated time point: pretreatment peripheral blood. This sequence was found in a man in his 70s with urothelial cancer. J is TRBJ2-3 and V is TRBV7-2; a weak D match, TRBD2 (6 bases). The material sequenced was PBMCs, taken around atezolizumab (anti-PD-L1) treatment. CDR3: CASSFVGSTDTQYF. In DNA, the CDR3 is TGTGCCAGCAGCTTTGTCGGGAGTACAGATACGCAGTATTTT.